Below, 25 T cell receptor beta chains from the same sample are listed, as sequenced in a study of radiotherapy plus CTLA-4 blockade in lung cancer. The data were produced by immunoSEQ multiplex PCR, yet TCRdb's version contains in-frame clones alone and is incomplete. The data show some 30,000 clones, around 75% seen once. The sample in question was peripheral blood, obtained from a patient treated with radiotherapy plus ipilimumab. The receptors here all came from a human donor with non-small cell lung cancer that progressed on radiotherapy plus ipilimumab.

This chain uses TRBV19 with TRBJ1-5; no clear D gene. Trimming left V 7 bases short and J 7 bases short, with 8 bases between. The CDR3 loop spans 11 amino acids. Germline assignment: CDR1 LNHDA and CDR2 SQIVND (reference sequence). The CDR3 bases are TGTGCCAGTACGAACGGGCAGCCCCAGCATTTT. Protein product: CASTNGQPQHF.

The chain recombines TRBV4-3 with TRBJ1-5; TRBD1 matches at 9 bases. The CDR3 is 18 residues long. Germline V lookup: CDR1 LGHNA, CDR2 YSLEER. The junction had 10 bases not matched to a gene; V was cut back by 0 bases and J by 4 bases. CDR3 DNA: TGCGCCAGCAGCCAAGATGTCCCGGGACAGGGTTGGAATCAGCCCCAGCATTTT. It is translated as CASSQDVPGQGWNQPQHF.

V and J are TRBV2 and TRBJ1-5; no firm D call. Looked up from germline, CDR1 is SNHLY and CDR2 is FYNNEI. This CDR3 comprises 16 residues. V lost 7 bases and J 0 bases, leaving 16 bases between the germline ends. The CDR3 DNA follows: TGTGCCAGCACCAAGGACGGGGATCTTAGCAATCAGCCCCAGCATTTT. This encodes CASTKDGDLSNQPQHF.

This chain uses TRBV5-1 with TRBJ2-4, with D perhaps matching TRBD2 (5 bases). Trimming stripped 1 base from V and 3 bases from J, with 17 bases between. CDR1 is SGHRS and CDR2 is YFSETQ in the germline V gene. The CDR3 consists of 17 residues. The CDR3 reads CASSLSSSSVVKNIQYF. CDR3 nucleotides: TGCGCCAGCAGCTTGTCTAGCAGCTCCGTGGTCAAAAACATTCAGTACTTC.

For the CDR3, the DNA is TGTGCCATCAGTACGGGGGACACTGAAGCTTTCTTT. Translating it yields CAISTGDTEAFF. The V and J genes are TRBV10-3 and TRBJ1-1; TRBD1 is a possible D gene (5 bases). V dropped 5 bases and J dropped 3 bases, with 7 bases sitting between them. Germline CDR1 and CDR2: ENHRY and SYGVKD. The CDR3 consists of 12 residues.

This rearrangement joins TRBV6-1 to TRBJ1-6, with a possible D match to TRBD1 (5 bases). CDR1 is MNHNS, CDR2 SASEGT, per germline. V lost 6 bases and J 7 bases, leaving 16 bases between the germline ends. The CDR3 is made up of 15 amino acids. The CDR3 reads CASSLGQGPNSPLHF. The CDR3 coding sequence is TGTGCCAGCAGCCTCGGCCAGGGACCCAATTCACCCCTCCACTTT.

The chain couples TRBV29-1 to TRBJ2-3, with 9 bases matching TRBD2. After removal of 1 base from V and 0 bases from J, the junction contained 8 bases not matched to a gene. Per the germline V gene, CDR1 is SQVTM and CDR2 is ANQGSEA. The CDR3 consists of 17 residues. The CDR3 DNA follows: TGCAGCGTTGAAGGAGGGACTAGCTTAACTAGCACAGATACGCAGTATTTT. This translates into CSVEGGTSLTSTDTQYF.

The rearrangement links TRBV5-1 to TRBJ2-1; 10 positions agree with TRBD2. The length of the CDR3 is 15 residues. J gave up 2 bases and V 4 bases, and 3 bases lay outside the gene matches. Looked up from germline, CDR1 is SGHRS and CDR2 is YFSETQ. DNA for the CDR3: TGCGCCAGCAGCCCCCTAGCGGGAGCCTACAATGAGCAGTTCTTC. As protein: CASSPLAGAYNEQFF.

The rearrangement links TRBV7-6 to TRBJ1-6; D perhaps matches TRBD1 (5 bases). Trimming pared 2 bases from V and 4 bases from J, leaving 9 bases between. The germline gives CDR1 SGHVS, CDR2 FNYEAQ. The CDR3 contains 15 residues. CDR3 sequence reads: CASSLTGDYNSPLHF. The CDR3 DNA is TGTGCCAGCAGCTTAACAGGAGATTATAATTCACCCCTCCACTTT.

The V gene is TRBV4-3, the J gene TRBJ1-2; no definite D call. Germline loops: CDR1 LGHNA, CDR2 YSLEER. V gave up 1 base and J gave up 4 bases, with 10 bases separating them. The CDR3 consists of 14 residues. CDR3 in amino acids: CASSQGPVGYGYTF. Here the CDR3 DNA reads TGCGCCAGCAGCCAAGGACCTGTCGGCTATGGCTACACCTTC.

This clone was recorded a few times. This chain uses TRBV21-1 with TRBJ1-5. TRBV21-1 is given as a pseudogene. CDR3 size: 14 residues. CDR3 region: CASSKGECNQPQHF. The DNA for the CDR3 is TGTGCCAGCAGCAAAGGGGAATGCAATCAGCCCCAGCATTTT.

This clone came up a few times. V gene TRBV4-3 combines with J gene TRBJ2-1; 13 bases are a match to TRBD2. Germline V gene sequence: CDR1 LGHNA, CDR2 YSLEER. The junction had 9 bases not matched to a gene; V was cut back by 4 bases and J by 3 bases. The CDR3 consists of 18 residues. DNA for the CDR3: TGCGCCAGCAGCCGAAGAACTAGCGGGGGGGCAGACTACAATGAGCAGTTCTTC. This translates into CASSRRTSGGADYNEQFF.

The CDR3 DNA follows: TGTGCCAGCAGCTCGGACAGGGGGCGAGAAAAACTGTTTTTT. It is translated as CASSSDRGREKLFF. The chain links TRBV7-8 to TRBJ1-4; 11 bases match TRBD1. Trimming removed 4 bases from V and 8 bases from J; junction bases left unmatched: 3. The length of the CDR3 is 14 residues. Germline values: CDR1 SGHVS, CDR2 FQNEAQ.

The gene calls are TRBV19 and TRBJ1-2; maybe TRBD1 (5 bases). From germline, CDR1 is LNHDA and CDR2 SQIVND (reference sequence). Between the trimmed V and J ends, which lost 7 bases and 3 bases, there was a span of 18 bases. The CDR3 spans 15 residues. The CDR3 coding sequence is TGTGCCAGTACCGCAAGACAGAATCGCCACTATGGCTACACCTTC. It is translated as CASTARQNRHYGYTF.

The chain has TRBV18 and TRBJ2-3; no definite D call. The CDR3 runs 11 residues. In germline, CDR1 is KGHSH, CDR2 LQKENI. V lost 5 bases, J lost 2 bases, and 2 bases lay in between. The CDR3 reads CASSYTDTQYF. The CDR3 bases are TGTGCCAGCTCATACACAGATACGCAGTATTTT. Full variable domain (missing parts from reference TRBV18 and TRBJ2-3): NAGVMQNPRHLVRRRGQEARLRCSPMKGHSHVYWYRQLPEEGLKFMVYLQKENIIDESGMPKERFSAEFPKEGPSILRIQQVVRGDSAAYFCASSYTDTQYFGPGTRLTVL.

J is TRBJ2-7 and V is TRBV4-3; D not resolved. Between the trimmed V and J ends, which lost 1 base and 2 bases, there was a span of 12 bases. CDR1 is LGHNA and CDR2 is YSLEER in the germline V gene. CDR3 length: 15 amino acids. The CDR3 protein is CASSQALRSTYEQYF. The CDR3 coding sequence is TGCGCCAGCAGCCAAGCCCTCAGGTCTACCTACGAGCAGTACTTC.

CDR3 DNA sequence: TGCGCCAGCAGCCCACGGACCTACTTGTTCACTGAAGCTTTCTTT. This sequence encodes CASSPRTYLFTEAFF. The J gene is TRBJ1-1, the V gene TRBV5-1; D remains unclear. Trimming cost V 4 bases and J 4 bases, with 17 bases left between them. Germline CDR1 and CDR2: SGHRS and YFSETQ. The CDR3 extends over 15 amino acids.

In its sample, this clone ranks as medium-sized. V and J are TRBV28 and TRBJ2-7; D could derive from TRBD1 or TRBD2 (5 bases each). V lost 2 bases and J 7 bases, leaving 12 bases between the germline ends. CDR1 and CDR2 (germline): MDHEN, SYDVKM. This CDR3 is built from 13 residues. CDR3 protein: CASSLGTHYEQYF. As DNA, the CDR3 is TGTGCCAGCAGTTTAGGGACCCACTATGAGCAGTACTTC.

The chain carries TRBV9 and TRBJ1-2; no clear D gene. This CDR3 has 15 amino acids. CDR1 SGDLS and CDR2 YYNGEE come from the germline V gene. The V end was cut by 0 bases, the J end by 0 bases, with 9 bases between. The CDR3 coding sequence is TGTGCCAGCAGCGTAGGAGGCAGCCCTAACTATGGCTACACCTTC. This gives the protein CASSVGGSPNYGYTF.

The V gene is TRBV19, the J gene TRBJ1-5, with TRBD1 matching over 8 bases. The CDR3 extends over 13 amino acids. The junction had 1 base not matched to a gene; V was cut back by 5 bases and J by 4 bases. CDR1 and CDR2 from the germline V gene are LNHDA and SQIVND (reference sequence). The CDR3 nucleotides read TGTGCCAGTAGTGGGGACAGGAATCAGCCCCAGCATTTT. Residues: CASSGDRNQPQHF.

The V and J genes are TRBV13 and TRBJ2-5; a possible D gene is TRBD2 (7 bases). Looked up from germline, CDR1 is PRHDT and CDR2 is FYEKMQ (reference sequence). The CDR3 runs to 16 residues. V was trimmed by 0 bases and J by 4 bases, leaving 15 bases between them. CDR3 protein: CASSLGGGGGGETQYF. CDR3 in DNA: TGTGCCAGCAGCTTAGGAGGGGGAGGGGGGGGAGAGACCCAGTACTTC.

This clone was recorded a few times. The gene calls are TRBV10-3 and TRBJ2-2, with D unresolved. CDR3 length equals 9 residues. Germline V gene sequence: CDR1 ENHRY, CDR2 SYGVKD. V was shortened by 8 bases and J by 12 bases, with 7 bases between the two germline ends. The CDR3 nucleotides are TGTGCCATCCGCGGCCAGCTGTTTTTT. Its translation is CAIRGQLFF.

CDR3 amino acids: CATSRASTVNTGELFF. CDR3 DNA sequence: TGTGCCACCAGCAGGGCTTCGACAGTGAACACCGGGGAGCTGTTTTTT. The V gene is TRBV15, the J gene TRBJ2-2; weak D call: TRBD1 (5 bases). The CDR3 loop spans 16 amino acids. V lost 3 bases and J 1 base, leaving 12 bases between the germline ends. The germline V gene has CDR1 LNHNV and CDR2 YYDKDF (reference sequence).

This clone was found a few times. J is TRBJ2-1 and V is TRBV5-1; 8 bases map to TRBD2. CDR3 length: 17 amino acids. The trim removed 0 bases at V and 2 bases at J, leaving 7 bases unmatched. Germline assignment: CDR1 SGHRS and CDR2 YFSETQ. The CDR3 sequence is CASSLEGLAGPYNEQFF. CDR3 DNA: TGCGCCAGCAGCTTGGAAGGATTAGCGGGGCCCTACAATGAGCAGTTCTTC.

The rearrangement links TRBV6-5 to TRBJ2-7; possibly TRBD1 for D (6 bases). The germline CDR1 and CDR2 sequences are MNHEY and SVGAGI. Deletions cut 10 bases from V and 1 base from J, with 11 bases between. The CDR3 runs 12 residues. CDR3 nucleotides: TGTGCCATCACAGGGTTTTCCTACGAGCAGTACTTC. Translation gives CAITGFSYEQYF.